These 23 T cell receptor beta chains came from one sample sequenced in a study of early T cells in non-severe SARS-CoV-2 infection. TCRdb passed the 5' RACE reads through MiXCR, listing each CDR3 protein once. The table has some 40,000 distinct CDR3 sequences, under 7.5% seen once; the top ten hold about a fifth. The specimen comprised whole blood, sampled at baseline. The source is an adult who was a healthcare worker with PCR-confirmed SARS-CoV-2 infection or an uninfected control (not recorded which).

This clonotype has more than one count but fewer than ten. The chain is built from TRBV24-1 and TRBJ1-2; D call uncertain. This CDR3 has 14 amino acids. Germline values: CDR1 KGHDR, CDR2 SFDVKD. V was trimmed by 2 bases and J by 4 bases, leaving 10 bases between them. CDR3: CATSDSTRTYGYTF. In DNA form, the CDR3 reads TGTGCCACCAGTGATTCCACACGGACCTATGGCTACACCTTC.

This clonotype was seen a handful of times. The V and J genes are TRBV12-3 or TRBV12-4 and TRBJ1-5, with D possibly being TRBD1 (6 bases). Trimming left V 4 bases short and J 0 bases short, with 13 bases between. CDR3 length: 16 amino acids. Here the CDR3 reads CASSSGGGVSNQPQHF. As DNA, the CDR3 is TGTGCCAGCAGTTCCGGAGGGGGTGTTAGCAATCAGCCCCAGCATTTT.

This clonotype was picked up a small number of times. This chain joins TRBV25-1 and TRBJ1-2, with 7 bases fitting TRBD1. The V segment lost 5 bases and the J segment 4 bases; nucleotides outside the gene matches: 10. Germline V lookup: CDR1 MGHDK, CDR2 SYGVNS. The CDR3 has 15 amino acids. CDR3 in amino acids: CASSSRGGGGYGYTF. CDR3 DNA sequence: TGTGCCAGCAGTTCTAGAGGAGGGGGCGGCTATGGCTACACCTTC.

V gene TRBV7-8 combines with J gene TRBJ1-1; TRBD1 is a possible D gene (5 bases). CDR3 length: 12 amino acids. Germline V gives CDR1 SGHVS, CDR2 FQNEAQ. The V gene lost 5 bases and the J gene lost 11 bases, with 15 bases spanning the gap. This CDR3 reads CASSRDTWGAFF. The CDR3 DNA is TGTGCCAGCAGCCGCGACACGTGGGGGGCTTTCTTT. The whole variable domain, remainder taken from reference TRBV7-8 and TRBJ1-1, is GAGVSQSPRYKVAKRGQDVALRCDPISGHVSLFWYQQALGQGPEFLTYFQNEAQLDKSGLPSDRFFAERPEGSVSTLKIQRTQQEDSAVYLCASSRDTWGAFFGQGTRLTVV.

This clonotype occurred many times. This chain links TRBV4-1 with TRBJ2-1; a weak D match, TRBD1 (7 bases). The CDR3 loop spans 14 amino acids. The V and J ends lost 7 bases and 7 bases respectively, with 17 bases between them. CDR1 is MGHRA and CDR2 is YSYEKL in the germline V gene. DNA of the CDR3: TGCGCCAGCAAGGAGGGGGCTCGGGGAAATGAGCAGTTCTTC. Translated, it gives CASKEGARGNEQFF.

This clonotype has just a few counts. The chain is built from TRBV18 and TRBJ2-5; TRBD2 matches 10 bases. CDR1 KGHSH and CDR2 LQKENI come from the germline V gene. The V and J ends lost 2 bases and 4 bases, in that order; junction bases with no gene match: 4. This CDR3 contains 15 residues. CDR3 sequence reads: CASSPASGGGETQYF. The CDR3 coding sequence is TGTGCCAGCTCACCAGCTAGCGGGGGTGGAGAGACCCAGTACTTC.

This clonotype was seen ten or more times. This chain connects TRBV5-5 to TRBJ2-1; 8 bases align to TRBD2. The germline V gene encodes CDR1 SGHKS and CDR2 YYEKEE (reference sequence). This CDR3 is built from 15 residues. V shed 0 bases and J 5 bases; nucleotides not matched to a gene: 4. The CDR3 reads CASSLVSGRNNEQFF. Here the CDR3 DNA reads TGTGCCAGCAGCTTGGTGAGCGGGAGAAACAATGAGCAGTTCTTC.

The chain carries TRBV18 and TRBJ1-2; the match to TRBD1 covers 8 bases. The germline CDR1 and CDR2 sequences are KGHSH and LQKENI. The CDR3 extends over 12 amino acids. J was trimmed by 8 bases and V by 4 bases; bases with no gene match: 3. The CDR3 region has the DNA TGTGCCAGCTCACACGGACAGGGAGGCTACACCTTC. Its translation is CASSHGQGGYTF.

This clonotype was detected ten times or more. The chain links TRBV7-9 to TRBJ2-7, with D perhaps TRBD1 or TRBD2 (5 bases each). V dropped 4 bases and J dropped 4 bases, with 11 bases sitting between them. In germline, CDR1 is SEHNR, CDR2 FQNEAQ (reference sequence). The CDR3 consists of 13 residues. The CDR3 nucleotides read TGTGCCAGCAGCTCATCGGGGCCTTACGAGCAGTACTTC. It codes for CASSSSGPYEQYF.

This chain uses TRBV18 with TRBJ1-1; D gene uncertain. CDR1 is KGHSH, CDR2 LQKENI, per germline. The CDR3 runs 15 residues. V lost 2 bases, J lost 4 bases, and 14 bases lay in between. CDR3 DNA: TGTGCCAGCTCACCAATAACCCTGGTGGGCACTGAAGCTTTCTTT. Translating it yields CASSPITLVGTEAFF. The full variable domain, in which reference TRBV18 and TRBJ1-1 provide the parts outside the CDR3, is NAGVMQNPRHLVRRRGQEARLRCSPMKGHSHVYWYRQLPEEGLKFMVYLQKENIIDESGMPKERFSAEFPKEGPSILRIQQVVRGDSAAYFCASSPITLVGTEAFFGQGTRLTVV.

This chain uses TRBV6-1 with TRBJ2-1; 9 bases line up with TRBD2. The V and J ends lost 7 bases and 10 bases, in that order; junction bases with no gene match: 23. CDR1 is MNHNS, CDR2 SASEGT, per germline. CDR3 length: 18 amino acids. CDR3 in amino acids: CASIKSAGGILQFAEQFF. The CDR3 DNA follows: TGTGCCAGCATAAAGTCAGCGGGGGGTATCCTTCAATTCGCCGAGCAGTTCTTC.

This clonotype was detected many times. This chain links TRBV18 with TRBJ1-2; D is undetermined. Trimming removed 5 bases at V and 0 bases at J, with 13 bases between. The CDR3 runs to 15 residues. Looked up from germline, CDR1 is KGHSH and CDR2 is LQKENI. CDR3 nucleotides: TGTGCCAGCTCATCCAAAAGGGAAGCTAACTATGGCTACACCTTC. It is translated as CASSSKREANYGYTF.

This clonotype was recorded many times. The V gene is TRBV28, the J gene TRBJ2-5; 7 nucleotides match TRBD2. This CDR3 has 12 amino acids. From germline, CDR1 is MDHEN and CDR2 SYDVKM. V was clipped by 7 bases and J by 4 bases; unmatched bases: 3. CDR3 loop: CASKTGGETQYF. The CDR3 DNA follows: TGTGCCAGCAAAACGGGAGGAGAGACCCAGTACTTC.

This clonotype has a count of ten or more. The chain joins TRBV4-3 to TRBJ2-7; weak D call: TRBD2 (5 bases). CDR1 is LGHNA and CDR2 is YSLEER in the germline V gene. The CDR3 totals 16 residues. Trimming took 1 base from V and 2 from J, leaving 15 bases between them. In DNA, the CDR3 is TGCGCCAGCAGCCAAGGCGGTTACGGGGAAGCCTACGAGCAGTACTTC. Its protein product is CASSQGGYGEAYEQYF.

This clonotype came up many times. V usage is TRBV7-8 and J usage is TRBJ1-6, with D possibly being TRBD1 (5 bases). V lost 5 bases to trimming and J lost 10 bases, with 15 bases between them. CDR3 length: 14 residues. Germline CDR1 is SGHVS and CDR2 is FQNEAQ. The CDR3 loop reads CASSQSRVGSPLHF. The DNA for the CDR3 is TGTGCCAGCAGCCAAAGCAGGGTTGGCTCACCCCTCCACTTT.

This clonotype was counted many times. The chain is built from TRBV24-1 and TRBJ2-7; 11 nucleotides agree with TRBD2. Trimming took 4 bases from V and 5 from J; bases not matched to a gene: 6. This CDR3 has 15 amino acids. Germline lookup yields CDR1 KGHDR and CDR2 SFDVKD. The CDR3 loop is CATSENSGRAHEQYF. CDR3 bases: TGTGCCACCAGTGAGAATAGCGGGAGGGCCCACGAGCAGTACTTC.

This sequence joins TRBV7-8 and TRBJ1-6; D is uncertain. Germline V gene data show CDR1 as SGHVS and CDR2 as FQNEAQ. Trimming pared 1 base from V and 1 base from J, leaving 5 bases between. The CDR3 loop spans 15 amino acids. The DNA for the CDR3 is TGTGCCAGCAGCTTAGATCAATCCTATAATTCACCCCTCCACTTT. Translation gives CASSLDQSYNSPLHF.

This clonotype was recorded many times. This chain uses TRBV12-3 or TRBV12-4 with TRBJ1-5; D unresolved. The CDR3 sequence is 14 residues long. V gave up 3 bases and J gave up 4 bases, with 10 bases separating them. CDR3 region: CASSFPDRNQPQHF. The DNA of the CDR3 is TGTGCCAGCAGTTTCCCCGACCGTAATCAGCCCCAGCATTTT.

This clonotype was counted many times. The rearrangement links TRBV11-2 to TRBJ2-7; D is unresolved. V dropped 1 base and J dropped 7 bases, with 5 bases sitting between them. The CDR3 spans 11 residues. Germline CDR1 SGHAT, CDR2 FQNNGV. CDR3 DNA sequence: TGTGCCAGCAGCTTAGCCCAGGAGCAGTACTTC. Its translation is CASSLAQEQYF.

This clonotype has a count of ten or more. The chain recombines TRBV20-1 with TRBJ1-1; D is ambiguous. V lost 3 bases, J lost 6 bases, and 8 bases lay in between. The germline CDR1 and CDR2 sequences are DFQATT and SNEGSKA (reference sequence). The length of the CDR3 is 11 residues. The CDR3 region has the DNA TGCAGTGCTAGCGTTCCCCCTGAAGCTTTCTTT. It is translated as CSASVPPEAFF.

The chain links TRBV6-2 or TRBV6-3 to TRBJ2-1, with TRBD2 identical over 7 bases. J lost 1 base, V lost 7 bases, and 7 bases had no gene match. The germline V gene encodes CDR1 MNHEY and CDR2 SVGEGT. This CDR3 has 15 residues. In DNA, the CDR3 is TGTGCCAGCAATCGAGCGGGAACTTCCTACAATGAGCAGTTCTTC. Its protein product is CASNRAGTSYNEQFF.

Only a few counts were recorded for this clonotype. The V gene is TRBV2, the J gene TRBJ2-7; no firm D call. The CDR3 runs 12 residues. Germline loops: CDR1 SNHLY, CDR2 FYNNEI. Deletions cut 8 bases from V and 3 bases from J, with 11 bases between. CDR3 amino acids: CASGTLLYEQYF. In DNA form, the CDR3 reads TGTGCCAGCGGTACTCTTCTCTACGAGCAGTACTTC. Variable domain in full (rest from reference TRBV2 and TRBJ2-7): EPEVTQTPSHQVTQMGQEVILRCVPISNHLYFYWYRQILGQKVEFLVSFYNNEISEKSEIFDDQFSVERPDGSNFTLKIRSTKLEDSAMYFCASGTLLYEQYFGPGTRLTVT.

This clonotype has a count of ten or more. V is TRBV7-9 and J is TRBJ2-3; unclear D gene. Germline V lookup: CDR1 SEHNR, CDR2 FQNEAQ (reference sequence). The CDR3 is made up of 14 amino acids. The V end was cut by 5 bases, the J end by 4 bases, with 13 bases between. As DNA, the CDR3 is TGTGCCAGCAGCAACTCCGGGCCATCAGATACGCAGTATTTT. Residues: CASSNSGPSDTQYF.